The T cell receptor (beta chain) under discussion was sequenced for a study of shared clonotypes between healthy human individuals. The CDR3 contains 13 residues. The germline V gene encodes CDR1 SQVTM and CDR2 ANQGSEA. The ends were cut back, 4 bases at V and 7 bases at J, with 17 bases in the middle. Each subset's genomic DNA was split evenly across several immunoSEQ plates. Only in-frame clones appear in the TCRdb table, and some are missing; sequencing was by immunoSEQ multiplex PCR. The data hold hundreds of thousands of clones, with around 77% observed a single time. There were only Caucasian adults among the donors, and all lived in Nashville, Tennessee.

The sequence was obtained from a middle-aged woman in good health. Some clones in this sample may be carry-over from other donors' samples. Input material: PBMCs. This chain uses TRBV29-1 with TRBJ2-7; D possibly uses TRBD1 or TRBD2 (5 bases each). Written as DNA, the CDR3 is TGCAGCGTTGTCCCATCAGGGAGAGGTGAGCAGTACTTC. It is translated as CSVVPSGRGEQYF.